The present T cell receptor (beta chain) was sequenced within a study of cytomegalovirus exposure and HLA in healthy donors. At sampling all donors were nominally healthy, likely with unrecorded immune exposures. CDR3 length: 14 residues. CDR1 is SGHDT, CDR2 YYEEEE, per germline. Trimming stripped 0 bases from V and 0 bases from J, with 6 bases between. PCR used 60 Vbeta primers and 13 Jbeta primers. Profiled with immunoSEQ multiplex PCR; TCRdb holds only in-frame clones, not every one. Listed are around 70,000 clones; over 1.5% falls within the top ten. Study observations and caveats: From TCR beta sequences, most subjects' HLA-A and HLA-B alleles were reportedly predicted accurately. Being indistinguishable, some V segments were excluded, TRBV6-2 and TRBV6-3 among them. The presence/absence work took it that sequencing depth was about the same across donors.

As concerns this clone: Its target is unknown.

The chain joins TRBV5-6 to TRBJ2-5, with D unresolved. This TCR was sampled from a woman aged 25 to 45 in good health and CMV-seronegative. The sample comprised PBMCs. In DNA, the CDR3 is TGTGCCAGCAGCTTGGCTTCGGACCAAGAGACCCAGTACTTC. Encoded protein: CASSLASDQETQYF. The full variable domain, with the rest looked up from reference TRBV5-6 and TRBJ2-5, is DAGVTQSPTHLIKTRGQQVTLRCSPKSGHDTVSWYQQALGQGPQFIFQYYEEEERQRGNFPDRFSGHQFPNYSSELNVNALLLGDSALYLCASSLASDQETQYFGPGTRLLVL.